This T cell receptor (beta chain) came from a study of OX40 agonist ivuxolimab in advanced cancers. Looking at the study overall: It was permissible to have had prior anti-PD-1, anti-PD-L1 or anti-CTLA-4 therapy, and around 40% had some.

Findings and limits, study-wide: It was not determined which antigens were specifically recognized by the peripheral T cells that had undergone clonal expansion. At 0.1 to 3.0 mg/kg and by week 6, clonal expansion occurred in CD4+ and CD8+ blood T cells.

The assay was immunoSEQ multiplex PCR, and TCRdb's table has in-frame clones only and misses some. The sample includes more than 20,000 clones, around 80% of them seen just once. Blood specimens came from baseline, cycle 4 day 1, and cycle 7 day 1. Details on this clone: Antigen specificity is unknown.

This CDR3 is 14 amino acids long. V dropped 4 bases and J dropped 4 bases, with 12 bases sitting between them. CDR1 MNHEY and CDR2 SVGAGI come from the germline V gene. Source: CD4+ or CD8+ T cells sorted from blood, taken in a trial of the OX40 agonist ivuxolimab. This clonotype was obtained from an adult with an advanced solid tumor such as melanoma, head and neck, liver or kidney cancer. The rearrangement joins TRBV6-5 to TRBJ2-3; D is unresolved. The CDR3 reads CASSLSLRPDTQYF. The CDR3 bases are TGTGCCAGCAGTTTGTCCCTAAGGCCAGATACGCAGTATTTT.